The T cell receptor beta chain under discussion was sequenced for a study of response to subunit inactivated influenza vaccine. Study findings and constraints: Each seasonal influenza vaccination, the authors suggested, recruits few new T cells.

TCRdb called the RT-PCR reads again in MiXCR, with one record for every CDR3 protein. The sample holds 540,000 or so distinct CDR3 sequences; approximately 13% are singletons and the top ten take over 10%. Note on this clonotype: The target antigen is unknown.

Here the sequenced sample was PBMCs from blood, taken 45 days after vaccination. The sequence derives from a man aged 50 to 59 who received an inactivated influenza vaccine.

CDR3 DNA: TGTGCCATCAGTTCGGGAACTGAAGCTTTCTTT. This translates into CAISSGTEAFF. The rearrangement uses TRBV10-3 and TRBJ1-1; the D is unclear. V lost 5 bases to trimming and J lost 5 bases, with 6 bases between them. Looked up from germline, CDR1 is ENHRY and CDR2 is SYGVKD. There are 11 residues in the CDR3.